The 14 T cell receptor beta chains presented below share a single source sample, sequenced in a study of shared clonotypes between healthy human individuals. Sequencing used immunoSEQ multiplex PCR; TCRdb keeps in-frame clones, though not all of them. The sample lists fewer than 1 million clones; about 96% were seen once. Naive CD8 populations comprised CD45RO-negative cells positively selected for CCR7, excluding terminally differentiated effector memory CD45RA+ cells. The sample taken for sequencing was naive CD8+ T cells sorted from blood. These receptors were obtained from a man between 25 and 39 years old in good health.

CDR3 DNA: TGTGCCAGCACGAGGGGCTATGAGCAGTTCTTC. Protein product: CASTRGYEQFF. The chain carries TRBV5-6 and TRBJ2-1; D may match TRBD1 or TRBD2 (5 bases each). This CDR3 has 11 amino acids. CDR1 and CDR2 from the germline V gene are SGHDT and YYEEEE. The ends were cut back, 6 bases at V and 8 bases at J, with 9 bases in the middle.

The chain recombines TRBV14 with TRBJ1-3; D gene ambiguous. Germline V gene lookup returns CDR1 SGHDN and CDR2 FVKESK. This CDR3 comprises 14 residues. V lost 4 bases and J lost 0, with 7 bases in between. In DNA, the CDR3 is TGTGCCAGCAGCCCCCGGATCTCTGGAAACACCATATATTTT. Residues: CASSPRISGNTIYF.

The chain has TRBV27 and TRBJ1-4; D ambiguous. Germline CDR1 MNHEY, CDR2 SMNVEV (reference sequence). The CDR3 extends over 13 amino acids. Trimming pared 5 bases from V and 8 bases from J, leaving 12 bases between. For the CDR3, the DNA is TGTGCCAGCAGTAGACCCTCGCGGGAAAAACTGTTTTTT. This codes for CASSRPSREKLFF.

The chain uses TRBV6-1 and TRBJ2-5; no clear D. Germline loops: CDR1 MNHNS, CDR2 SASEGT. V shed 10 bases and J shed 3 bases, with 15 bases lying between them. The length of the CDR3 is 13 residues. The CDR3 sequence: CATPPGWEETQYF. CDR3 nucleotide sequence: TGTGCCACCCCCCCGGGTTGGGAAGAGACCCAGTACTTC.

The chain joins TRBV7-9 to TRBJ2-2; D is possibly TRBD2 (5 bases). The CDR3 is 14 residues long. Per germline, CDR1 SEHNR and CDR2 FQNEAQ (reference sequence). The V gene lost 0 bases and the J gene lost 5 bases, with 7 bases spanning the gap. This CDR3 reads CASSLATTTGELFF. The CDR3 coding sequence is TGTGCCAGCAGCTTAGCGACTACTACCGGGGAGCTGTTTTTT.

CDR3 bases: TGTGCCAGCAGCGTACCGGGCGCTAGCTCCTACAATGAGCAGTTCTTC. The encoded protein is CASSVPGASSYNEQFF. V usage is TRBV9 and J usage is TRBJ2-1; D unresolved. Trimming left V 1 base short and J 0 bases short, with 11 bases between. CDR3 length: 16 residues. Germline-derived CDR1 and CDR2 are SGDLS and YYNGEE.

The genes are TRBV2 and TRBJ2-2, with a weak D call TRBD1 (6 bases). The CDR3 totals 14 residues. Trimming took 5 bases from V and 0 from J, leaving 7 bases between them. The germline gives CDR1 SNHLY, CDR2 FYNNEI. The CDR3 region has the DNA TGTGCCAGCAGTCGGACAGCGAACACCGGGGAGCTGTTTTTT. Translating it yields CASSRTANTGELFF.

CDR3 nucleotides: TGTGCCAGTAGTATAGAGGCAGGGGGCAACACTGAAGCTTTCTTT. This sequence encodes CASSIEAGGNTEAFF. V is TRBV19 and J is TRBJ1-1; TRBD1 matches 8 bases. Germline CDR1 LNHDA, CDR2 SQIVND (reference sequence). This CDR3 contains 15 residues. The junction had 2 bases not matched to a gene; V was cut back by 0 bases and J by 2 bases.

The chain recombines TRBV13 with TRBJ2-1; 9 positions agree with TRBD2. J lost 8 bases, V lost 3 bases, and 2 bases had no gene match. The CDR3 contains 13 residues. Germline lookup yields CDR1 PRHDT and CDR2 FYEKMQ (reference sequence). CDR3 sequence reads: CASSLGLAHEQFF. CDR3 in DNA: TGTGCCAGCAGCTTGGGACTAGCACATGAGCAGTTCTTC.

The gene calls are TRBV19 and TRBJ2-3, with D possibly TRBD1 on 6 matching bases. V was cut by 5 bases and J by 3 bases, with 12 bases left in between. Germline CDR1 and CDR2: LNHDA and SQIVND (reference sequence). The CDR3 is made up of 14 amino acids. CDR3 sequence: CASSSTGKTDTQYF. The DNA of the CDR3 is TGTGCCAGTAGTTCTACAGGGAAAACAGATACGCAGTATTTT.

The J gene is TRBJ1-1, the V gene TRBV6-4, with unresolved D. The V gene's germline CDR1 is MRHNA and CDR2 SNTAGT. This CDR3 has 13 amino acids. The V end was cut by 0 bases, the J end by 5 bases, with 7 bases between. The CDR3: CASSDSLGTEAFF. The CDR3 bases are TGTGCCAGCAGTGACTCCCTGGGGACTGAAGCTTTCTTT.

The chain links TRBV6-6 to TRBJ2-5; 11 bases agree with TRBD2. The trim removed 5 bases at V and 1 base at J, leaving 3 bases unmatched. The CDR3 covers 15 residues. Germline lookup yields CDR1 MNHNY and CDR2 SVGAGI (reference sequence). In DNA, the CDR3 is TGTGCCAGCAGTAAGGGACTAGCGGTCCAAGAGACCCAGTACTTC. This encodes CASSKGLAVQETQYF.

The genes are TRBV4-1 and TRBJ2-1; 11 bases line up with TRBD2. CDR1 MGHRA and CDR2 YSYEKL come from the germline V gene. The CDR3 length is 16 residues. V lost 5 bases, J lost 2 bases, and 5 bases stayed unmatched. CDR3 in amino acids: CASSNLAGGPYNEQFF. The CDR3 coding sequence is TGCGCCAGCAGCAATCTAGCGGGAGGCCCCTACAATGAGCAGTTCTTC.

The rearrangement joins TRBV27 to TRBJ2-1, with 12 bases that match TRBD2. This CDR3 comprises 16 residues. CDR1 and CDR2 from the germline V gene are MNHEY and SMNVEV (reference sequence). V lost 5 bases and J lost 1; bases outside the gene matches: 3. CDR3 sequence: CASSRGLAGSYNEQFF. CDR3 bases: TGTGCCAGCAGTAGAGGACTAGCGGGATCCTACAATGAGCAGTTCTTC.